This T cell receptor (beta chain) stems from a study of radiotherapy plus CTLA-4 blockade in lung cancer. The assay was immunoSEQ multiplex PCR, and TCRdb's table has in-frame clones only and misses some. The top ten hold approximately 14% of the sample, which has roughly 13,000 clones, around 87% seen once. V lost 6 bases and J lost 5, with 16 bases in between. This CDR3 contains 15 residues. Germline V gene data show CDR1 as MNHNY and CDR2 as SVGAGI (reference sequence). The J gene is TRBJ1-4, the V gene TRBV6-6, with D possibly TRBD1 on 5 matching bases. The TCR sequence derives from a human donor with non-small cell lung cancer that progressed on radiotherapy plus ipilimumab. Some clones in this sample may be carry-over from other donors' samples. Sample: peripheral blood, taken from a patient treated with radiotherapy plus ipilimumab. The CDR3 sequence is CASRDTGGNNEKLFF. The DNA for the CDR3 is TGTGCCAGCAGGGATACGGGGGGGAACAATGAAAAACTGTTTTTT.